Sequencing of this T cell receptor beta chain was carried out in a study of early T cells in non-severe SARS-CoV-2 infection. Study at large: Chains from this unsorted whole-blood bulk RNA could not be paired.

Individual cDNA molecules each received unique molecular identifiers attached to them. One entry per CDR3 protein results from TCRdb running MiXCR on the 5' RACE reads. The sample has about 40,000 distinct CDR3 sequences; roughly 8% are singletons. Study-wide points: The VDJdb matching leaned toward anti-spike CD8 responses and overlooked private and CD4 specificities.

On this clonotype: Its antigen is currently unknown.

Germline loops: CDR1 MGHRA, CDR2 YSYEKL. Trimming left V 5 bases short and J 3 bases short, with 17 bases between. This CDR3 is 15 amino acids long. The receptor was derived from an adult who was a healthcare worker with PCR-confirmed SARS-CoV-2 infection or an uninfected control (not recorded which). V and J are TRBV4-1 and TRBJ2-7; D ambiguous. The starting material was whole blood, obtained at baseline. CDR3 region: CASSWLASPHYEQYF. In DNA form, the CDR3 reads TGCGCCAGCAGCTGGTTAGCCTCGCCCCACTACGAGCAGTACTTC.